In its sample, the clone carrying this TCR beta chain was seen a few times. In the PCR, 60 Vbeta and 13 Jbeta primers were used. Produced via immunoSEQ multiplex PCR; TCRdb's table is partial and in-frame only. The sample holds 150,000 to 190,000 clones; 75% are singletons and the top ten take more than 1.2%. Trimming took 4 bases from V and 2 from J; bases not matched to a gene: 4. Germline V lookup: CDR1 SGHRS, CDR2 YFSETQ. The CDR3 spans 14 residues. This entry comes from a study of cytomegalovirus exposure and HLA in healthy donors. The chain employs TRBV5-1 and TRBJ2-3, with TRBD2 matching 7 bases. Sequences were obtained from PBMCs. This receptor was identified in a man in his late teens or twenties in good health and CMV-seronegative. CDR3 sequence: CASSEGLSTDTQYF. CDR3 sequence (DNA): TGCGCCAGCAGCGAGGGACTATCCACAGATACGCAGTATTTT.